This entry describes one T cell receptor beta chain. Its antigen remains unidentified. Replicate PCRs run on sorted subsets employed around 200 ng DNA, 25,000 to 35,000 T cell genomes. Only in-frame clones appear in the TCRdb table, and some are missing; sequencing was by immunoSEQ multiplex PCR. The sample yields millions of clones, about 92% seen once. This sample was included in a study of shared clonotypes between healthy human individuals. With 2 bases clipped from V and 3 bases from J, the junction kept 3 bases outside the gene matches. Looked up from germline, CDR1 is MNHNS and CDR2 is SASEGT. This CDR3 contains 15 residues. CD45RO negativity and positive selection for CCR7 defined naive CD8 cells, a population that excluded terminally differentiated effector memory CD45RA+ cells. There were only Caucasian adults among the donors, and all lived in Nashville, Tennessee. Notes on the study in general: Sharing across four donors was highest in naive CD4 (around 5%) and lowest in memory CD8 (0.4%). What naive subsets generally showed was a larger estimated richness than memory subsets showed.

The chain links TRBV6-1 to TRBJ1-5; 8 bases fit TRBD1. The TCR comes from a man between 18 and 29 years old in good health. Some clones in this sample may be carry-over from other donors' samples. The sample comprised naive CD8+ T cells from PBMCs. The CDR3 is CASSERQGTNQPQHF. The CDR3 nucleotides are TGTGCCAGCAGTGAAAGACAGGGGACCAATCAGCCCCAGCATTTT.